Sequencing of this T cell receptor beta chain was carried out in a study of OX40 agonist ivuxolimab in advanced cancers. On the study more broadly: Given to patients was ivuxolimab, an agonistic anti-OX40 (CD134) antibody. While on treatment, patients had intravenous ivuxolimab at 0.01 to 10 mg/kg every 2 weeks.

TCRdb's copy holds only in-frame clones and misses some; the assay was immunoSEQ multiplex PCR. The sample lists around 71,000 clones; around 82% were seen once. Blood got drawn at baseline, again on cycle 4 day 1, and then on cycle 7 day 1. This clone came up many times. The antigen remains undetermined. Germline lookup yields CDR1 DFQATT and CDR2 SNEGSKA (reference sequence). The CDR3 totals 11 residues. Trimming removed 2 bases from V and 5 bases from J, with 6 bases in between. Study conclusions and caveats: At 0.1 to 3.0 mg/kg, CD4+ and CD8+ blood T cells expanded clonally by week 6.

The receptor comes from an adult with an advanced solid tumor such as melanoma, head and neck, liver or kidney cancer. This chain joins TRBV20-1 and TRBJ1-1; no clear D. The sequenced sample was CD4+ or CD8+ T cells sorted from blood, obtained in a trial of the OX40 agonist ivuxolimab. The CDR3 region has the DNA TGCAGTGCTAGACGGCAAACTGAAGCTTTCTTT. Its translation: CSARRQTEAFF.